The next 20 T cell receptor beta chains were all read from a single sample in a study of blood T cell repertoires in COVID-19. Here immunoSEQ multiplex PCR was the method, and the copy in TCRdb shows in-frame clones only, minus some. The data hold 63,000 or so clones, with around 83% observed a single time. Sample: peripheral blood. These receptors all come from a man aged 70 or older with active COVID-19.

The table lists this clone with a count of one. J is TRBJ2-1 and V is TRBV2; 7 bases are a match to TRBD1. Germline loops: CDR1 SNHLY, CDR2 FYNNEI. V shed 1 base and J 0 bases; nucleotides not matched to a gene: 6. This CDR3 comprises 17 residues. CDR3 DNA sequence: TGTGCCAGCAGTGAAGGGTGGGCAGGGGGCTCCTACAATGAGCAGTTCTTC. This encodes CASSEGWAGGSYNEQFF.

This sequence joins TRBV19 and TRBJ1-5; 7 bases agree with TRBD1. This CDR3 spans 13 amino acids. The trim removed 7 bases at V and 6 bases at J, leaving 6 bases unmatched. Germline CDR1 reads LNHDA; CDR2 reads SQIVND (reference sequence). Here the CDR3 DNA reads TGTGCCAGTACGCAGGGGGAGTTTCAGCCCCAGCATTTT. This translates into CASTQGEFQPQHF.

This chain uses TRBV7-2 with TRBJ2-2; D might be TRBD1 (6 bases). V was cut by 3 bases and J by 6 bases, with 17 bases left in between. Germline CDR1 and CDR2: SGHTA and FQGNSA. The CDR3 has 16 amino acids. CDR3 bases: TGTGCCAGCAGCTTGGTGGCGGCAGGGGACGCCGGGGAGCTGTTTTTT. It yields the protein CASSLVAAGDAGELFF.

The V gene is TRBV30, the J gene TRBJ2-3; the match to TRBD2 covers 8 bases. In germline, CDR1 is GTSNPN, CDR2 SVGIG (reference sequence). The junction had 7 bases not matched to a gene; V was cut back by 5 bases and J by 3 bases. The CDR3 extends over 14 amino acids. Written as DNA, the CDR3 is TGTGCCTGGGAGAGCGGGAGCAGGACAGATACGCAGTATTTT. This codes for CAWESGSRTDTQYF.

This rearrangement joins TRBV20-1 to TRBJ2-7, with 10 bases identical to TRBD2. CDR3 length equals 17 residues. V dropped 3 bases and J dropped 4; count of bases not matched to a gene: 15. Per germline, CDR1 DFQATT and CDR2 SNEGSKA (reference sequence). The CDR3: CSASAPSTSGARYEQYF. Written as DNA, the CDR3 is TGCAGTGCTAGTGCCCCCTCTACTAGCGGGGCCCGGTACGAGCAGTACTTC.

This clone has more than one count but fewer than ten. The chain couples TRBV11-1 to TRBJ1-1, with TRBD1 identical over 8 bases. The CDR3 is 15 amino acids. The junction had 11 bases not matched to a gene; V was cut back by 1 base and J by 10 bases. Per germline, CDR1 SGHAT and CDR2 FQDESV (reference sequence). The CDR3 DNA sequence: TGTGCCAGCAGCTTAGTCCAGGGGGCTAAACCCCCAGCTTTCTTT. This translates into CASSLVQGAKPPAFF.

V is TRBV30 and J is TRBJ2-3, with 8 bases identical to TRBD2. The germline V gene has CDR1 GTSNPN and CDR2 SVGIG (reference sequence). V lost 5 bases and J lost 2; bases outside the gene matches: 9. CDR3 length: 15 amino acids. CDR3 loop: CAWGGIAGFTDTQYF. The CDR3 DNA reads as TGTGCCTGGGGGGGGATAGCGGGGTTCACAGATACGCAGTATTTT.

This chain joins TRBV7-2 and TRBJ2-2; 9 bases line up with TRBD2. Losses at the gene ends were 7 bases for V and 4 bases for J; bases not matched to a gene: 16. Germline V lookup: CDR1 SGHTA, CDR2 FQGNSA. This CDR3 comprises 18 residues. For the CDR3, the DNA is TGTGCCAGCAACCTGGGGCTAGCGGGGCCCTGGGGCACCGGGGAGCTGTTTTTT. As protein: CASNLGLAGPWGTGELFF.

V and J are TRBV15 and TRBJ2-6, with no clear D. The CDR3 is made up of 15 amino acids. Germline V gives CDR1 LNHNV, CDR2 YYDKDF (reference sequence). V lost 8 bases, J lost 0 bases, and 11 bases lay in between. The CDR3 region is CATDEDYSGANVLTF. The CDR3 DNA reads TGTGCCACCGACGAGGATTACTCTGGGGCCAACGTCCTGACTTTC.

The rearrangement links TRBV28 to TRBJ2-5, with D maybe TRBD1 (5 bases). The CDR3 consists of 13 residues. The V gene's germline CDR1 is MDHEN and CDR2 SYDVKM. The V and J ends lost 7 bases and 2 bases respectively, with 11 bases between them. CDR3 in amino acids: CASMGPNQETQYF. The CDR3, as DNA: TGTGCCAGCATGGGGCCCAATCAAGAGACCCAGTACTTC.

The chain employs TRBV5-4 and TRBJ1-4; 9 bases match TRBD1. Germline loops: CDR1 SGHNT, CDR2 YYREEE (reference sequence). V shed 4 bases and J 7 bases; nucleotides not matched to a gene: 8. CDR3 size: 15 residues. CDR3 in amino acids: CASSPGTGRVEKLFF. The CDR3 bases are TGTGCCAGCAGCCCCGGGACAGGGCGGGTTGAAAAACTGTTTTTT.

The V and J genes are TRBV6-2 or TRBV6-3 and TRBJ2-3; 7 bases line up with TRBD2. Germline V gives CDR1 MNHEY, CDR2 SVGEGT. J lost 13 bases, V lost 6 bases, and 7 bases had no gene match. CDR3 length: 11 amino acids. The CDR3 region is CASSNGLGEYF. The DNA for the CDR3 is TGTGCCAGCAGCAACGGACTAGGCGAGTATTTT.

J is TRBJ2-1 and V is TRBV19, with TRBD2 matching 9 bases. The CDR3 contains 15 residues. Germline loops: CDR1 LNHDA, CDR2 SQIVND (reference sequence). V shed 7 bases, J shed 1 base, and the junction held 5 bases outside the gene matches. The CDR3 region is CASTPTSGSYNEQFF. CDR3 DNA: TGTGCCAGTACCCCGACTAGCGGATCCTACAATGAGCAGTTCTTC.

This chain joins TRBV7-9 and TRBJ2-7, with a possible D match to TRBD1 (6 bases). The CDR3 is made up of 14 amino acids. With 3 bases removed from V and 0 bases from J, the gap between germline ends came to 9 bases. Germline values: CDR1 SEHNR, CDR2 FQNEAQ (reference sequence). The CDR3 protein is CASSLGAPSYEQYF. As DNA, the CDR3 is TGTGCCAGCAGCTTGGGGGCCCCCTCCTACGAGCAGTACTTC.

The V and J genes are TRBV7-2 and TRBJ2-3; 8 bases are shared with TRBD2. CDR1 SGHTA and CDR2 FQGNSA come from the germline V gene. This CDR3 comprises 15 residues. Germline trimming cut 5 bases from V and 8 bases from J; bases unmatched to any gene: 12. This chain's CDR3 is CASSPSSARGGTQYF. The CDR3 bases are TGTGCCAGCAGCCCCTCCTCCGCCCGGGGGGGTACGCAGTATTTT.

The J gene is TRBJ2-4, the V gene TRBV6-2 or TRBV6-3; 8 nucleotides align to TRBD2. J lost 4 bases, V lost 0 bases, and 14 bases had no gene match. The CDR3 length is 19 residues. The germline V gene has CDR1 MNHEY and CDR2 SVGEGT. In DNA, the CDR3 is TGTGCCAGCAGTTACTCGACAGAGGGGGGAGAGCGGGGGAAAAACATTCAGTACTTC. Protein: CASSYSTEGGERGKNIQYF.

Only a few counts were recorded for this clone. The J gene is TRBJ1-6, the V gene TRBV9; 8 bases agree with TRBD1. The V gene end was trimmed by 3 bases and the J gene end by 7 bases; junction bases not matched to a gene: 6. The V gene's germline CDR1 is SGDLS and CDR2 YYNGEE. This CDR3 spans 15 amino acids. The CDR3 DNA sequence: TGTGCCAGCAGCGAGGGGACAGGAGGCAATTCACCCCTCCACTTT. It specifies CASSEGTGGNSPLHF.

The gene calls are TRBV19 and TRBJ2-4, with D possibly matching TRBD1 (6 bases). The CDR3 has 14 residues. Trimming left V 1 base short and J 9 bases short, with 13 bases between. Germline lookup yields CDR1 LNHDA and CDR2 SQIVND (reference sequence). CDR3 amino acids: CASSIARDTSIQYF. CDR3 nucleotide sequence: TGTGCCAGTAGTATAGCCCGGGACACCTCCATTCAGTACTTC.

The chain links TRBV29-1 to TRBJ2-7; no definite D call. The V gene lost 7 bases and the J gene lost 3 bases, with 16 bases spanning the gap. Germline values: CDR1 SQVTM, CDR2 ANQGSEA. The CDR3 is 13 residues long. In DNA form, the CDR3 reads TGCAGCGCCAATGTGGCTGGTAACTACGAGCAGTACTTC. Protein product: CSANVAGNYEQYF.

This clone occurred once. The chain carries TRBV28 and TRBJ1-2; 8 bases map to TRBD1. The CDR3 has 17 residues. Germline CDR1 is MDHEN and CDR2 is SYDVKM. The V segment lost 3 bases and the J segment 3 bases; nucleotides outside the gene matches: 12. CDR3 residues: CASSLSGQGFKDYGYTF. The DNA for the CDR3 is TGTGCCAGCAGTTTGTCCGGACAGGGTTTCAAGGACTATGGCTACACCTTC.